One and the same sample provided the 24 T cell receptor beta chains below, sequenced in a study of T cell responses to AZD1222 COVID-19 vaccine (TCRdb year 2021). The time point label for this specimen denotes: baseline before first vaccination. The protocol used for the library was the immunoSEQ multiplex PCR assay. TCRdb limited this immuneACCESS table to in-frame rearrangements with V and J called. A share of clones is missing; checked studies link under half to unresolved V genes, and the rest is unexplained. This sample is represented by roughly 93,000 clones; 80% to 90% of them were singletons. The top ten clones comprise around 1.5% of the sample. The material sequenced was peripheral blood, taken on day 0 of AZD1222 vaccination. Receptor source: an adult in good health.

V gene TRBV27 combines with J gene TRBJ2-1, with D perhaps TRBD1 (6 bases). V was clipped by 4 bases and J by 4 bases, with 11 bases between them. Looked up from germline, CDR1 is MNHEY and CDR2 is SMNVEV (reference sequence). This CDR3 has 14 amino acids. CDR3 amino acids: CASSSFQGYNEQFF. CDR3 DNA: TGTGCCAGCAGTTCGTTCCAGGGGTACAATGAGCAGTTCTTC.

The V and J genes are TRBV4-3 and TRBJ1-2; D remains ambiguous. The CDR3 extends over 15 amino acids. Per the germline V gene, CDR1 is LGHNA and CDR2 is YSLEER. With 0 bases removed from V and 4 bases from J, the gap between germline ends came to 12 bases. Here the CDR3 DNA reads TGCGCCAGCAGCCAAGATCACCAGGTAATCTATGGCTACACCTTC. Translated, it gives CASSQDHQVIYGYTF.

V gene TRBV7-9 combines with J gene TRBJ2-1, with 10 bases that match TRBD2. Germline V gives CDR1 SEHNR, CDR2 FQNEAQ (reference sequence). V was clipped by 5 bases and J by 0 bases; unmatched bases: 10. The CDR3 totals 18 residues. The CDR3 DNA sequence: TGTGCCAGCAGCCCACCCGTAGCTAGCGGGGGCTCCTACAATGAGCAGTTCTTC. Protein product: CASSPPVASGGSYNEQFF.

The chain recombines TRBV6-2 or TRBV6-3 with TRBJ2-4; no definite D call. The CDR3 is 15 amino acids. Germline V CDR1 and CDR2: MNHEY, SVGEGT. Trimming left V 2 bases short and J 1 base short, with 9 bases between. The CDR3 protein is CASSYMGLAKNIQYF. The CDR3 coding sequence is TGTGCCAGCAGTTACATGGGGTTGGCCAAAAACATTCAGTACTTC.

The chain carries TRBV7-2 and TRBJ1-2, with 7 bases lining up with TRBD1. The CDR3 is made up of 14 amino acids. Germline trimming cut 5 bases from V and 4 bases from J; bases unmatched to any gene: 7. Germline loops: CDR1 SGHTA, CDR2 FQGNSA. CDR3 sequence: CASSPYRGPYGYTF. CDR3 in DNA: TGTGCCAGCAGCCCCTACAGGGGCCCCTATGGCTACACCTTC.

The V gene is TRBV29-1, the J gene TRBJ2-2; D is unclear. V lost 4 bases to trimming and J lost 6 bases, with 9 bases between them. This CDR3 has 12 amino acids. The V gene's germline CDR1 is SQVTM and CDR2 ANQGSEA. CDR3 protein: CSVVESAGELFF. The CDR3 DNA follows: TGCAGCGTTGTGGAGAGCGCCGGGGAGCTGTTTTTT.

CDR3 sequence: CATSLPRGFTGELFF. The CDR3 region has the DNA TGTGCCACCAGCCTCCCGCGAGGGTTCACCGGGGAGCTGTTTTTT. The chain couples TRBV15 to TRBJ2-2, with a tentative D call TRBD2 (5 bases). Germline V CDR1 and CDR2: LNHNV, YYDKDF (reference sequence). Trimming removed 5 bases from V and 4 bases from J, with 14 bases in between. This CDR3 has 15 amino acids. The full variable domain, rest sourced from reference TRBV15 and TRBJ2-2, is DAMVIQNPRYQVTQFGKPVTLSCSQTLNHNVMYWYQQKSSQAPKLLFHYYDKDFNNEADTPDNFQSRRPNTSFCFLDIRSPGLGDTAMYLCATSLPRGFTGELFFGEGSRLTVL.

This clone was seen just once. V is TRBV2 and J is TRBJ2-1, with 9 bases lining up with TRBD1. Germline V gives CDR1 SNHLY, CDR2 FYNNEI. The V segment lost 5 bases and the J segment 7 bases; nucleotides outside the gene matches: 15. This CDR3 is 17 amino acids long. The CDR3 is CASSIRTTGGAGNEQFF. CDR3 nucleotide sequence: TGTGCCAGCAGTATCCGCACAACAGGGGGCGCGGGGAATGAGCAGTTCTTC.

The chain combines TRBV6-5 with TRBJ1-2, with 7 bases fitting TRBD1. The CDR3 totals 13 residues. V gave up 6 bases and J gave up 8 bases; unmatched junction bases: 9. Germline CDR1 MNHEY, CDR2 SVGAGI. This CDR3 reads CASRDDRARGYTF. CDR3 sequence (DNA): TGTGCCAGCAGGGACGACAGGGCGCGAGGCTACACCTTC.

The CDR3 DNA reads TGTGCCAGCAGCTTCCGGGACAGTTTAACTGAAGCTTTCTTT. Translating gives CASSFRDSLTEAFF. The chain recombines TRBV11-2 with TRBJ1-1; 7 positions match TRBD1. CDR1 is SGHAT, CDR2 FQNNGV, per germline. V lost 3 bases to trimming and J lost 5 bases; unmatched junction nucleotides: 6. There are 14 residues in the CDR3.

The rearrangement links TRBV9 to TRBJ1-2, with a tentative D call TRBD1 (6 bases). This CDR3 region has 14 residues. CDR1 is SGDLS and CDR2 is YYNGEE in the germline V gene. Trimming left V 4 bases short and J 4 bases short, with 14 bases between. CDR3 nucleotides: TGTGCCAGCAGCCCTCGGACAGACGTCTATGGCTACACCTTC. This encodes CASSPRTDVYGYTF.

The chain links TRBV2 to TRBJ2-7; D possibly corresponds to TRBD1 (6 bases). The ends were cut back, 7 bases at V and 4 bases at J, with 8 bases in the middle. Germline V gives CDR1 SNHLY, CDR2 FYNNEI. There are 11 residues in the CDR3. The CDR3 nucleotides are TGTGCCAGCACCGGACAGTACGAGCAGTACTTC. This encodes CASTGQYEQYF.

The chain employs TRBV29-1 and TRBJ1-1, with 9 bases identical to TRBD1. This CDR3 has 13 residues. With V trimmed by 6 bases and J by 2 bases, 4 bases remained unmatched. CDR1 is SQVTM and CDR2 is ANQGSEA in the germline V gene. DNA for the CDR3: TGCAGCGTCATAACAGGGGGCAACACTGAAGCTTTCTTT. Protein product: CSVITGGNTEAFF. Full variable domain (remainder filled in from reference TRBV29-1 and TRBJ1-1): SAVISQKPSRDICQRGTSLTIQCQVDSQVTMMFWYRQQPGQSLTLIATANQGSEATYESGFVIDKFPISRPNLTFSTLTVSNMSPEDSSIYLCSVITGGNTEAFFGQGTRLTVV.

The chain recombines TRBV19 with TRBJ2-7; tentatively, D is TRBD1 (5 bases). Germline CDR1 reads LNHDA; CDR2 reads SQIVND (reference sequence). This CDR3 is built from 13 residues. The V gene lost 8 bases and the J gene lost 3 bases, with 14 bases spanning the gap. CDR3 in amino acids: CASATDNSYEQYF. Here the CDR3 DNA reads TGTGCCAGTGCGACGGACAATAGCTACGAGCAGTACTTC.

CDR3 protein: CASSLDRGYEKLFF. The CDR3 DNA reads as TGTGCCAGCAGCCTGGACAGGGGGTATGAAAAACTGTTTTTT. The chain carries TRBV2 and TRBJ1-4; 10 nucleotides agree with TRBD1. The CDR3 totals 14 residues. Germline trimming cut 6 bases from V and 6 bases from J; bases unmatched to any gene: 4. Germline CDR1 reads SNHLY; CDR2 reads FYNNEI.

This chain uses TRBV5-1 with TRBJ2-2; D is possibly TRBD1 (5 bases). The CDR3 covers 15 residues. Per germline, CDR1 SGHRS and CDR2 YFSETQ. Trimming stripped 2 bases from V and 2 bases from J, with 10 bases between. The CDR3 bases are TGCGCCAGCAGCTTAGGACACTTTAACACCGGGGAGCTGTTTTTT. This encodes CASSLGHFNTGELFF.

This rearrangement joins TRBV7-2 to TRBJ2-3, with D uncertain. The CDR3 runs to 13 residues. The V and J ends lost 5 bases and 6 bases respectively, with 12 bases between them. Germline CDR1 reads SGHTA; CDR2 reads FQGNSA. The CDR3: CASSRGVVDTQYF. The CDR3 region has the DNA TGTGCCAGCAGCCGAGGAGTAGTTGATACGCAGTATTTT.

CDR3 loop: CASSGAPGARQNNEQFF. The CDR3 nucleotides read TGTGCCAGCAGCGGAGCGCCTGGGGCTAGACAAAACAATGAGCAGTTCTTC. The chain is built from TRBV9 and TRBJ2-1; D is perhaps TRBD1 (5 bases). V was trimmed by 3 bases and J by 5 bases, leaving 21 bases between them. CDR3 length: 17 residues. Germline assignment: CDR1 SGDLS and CDR2 YYNGEE.

The chain combines TRBV7-8 with TRBJ1-1; D ambiguous. The germline V gene encodes CDR1 SGHVS and CDR2 FQNEAQ. The CDR3 is made up of 15 amino acids. V lost 1 base and J lost 0, with 9 bases in between. CDR3: CASSLGTRLNTEAFF. Written as DNA, the CDR3 is TGTGCCAGCAGCTTAGGCACCCGACTGAACACTGAAGCTTTCTTT.

V usage is TRBV29-1 and J usage is TRBJ1-1; a possible D gene is TRBD1 (5 bases). This CDR3 is 15 amino acids long. Trimming cost V 6 bases and J 2 bases, with 19 bases left between them. Germline assignment: CDR1 SQVTM and CDR2 ANQGSEA. CDR3 sequence: CSVKVYQGPNTEAFF. CDR3 DNA sequence: TGCAGCGTAAAAGTCTACCAGGGTCCTAACACTGAAGCTTTCTTT. Variable domain in full (rest from reference TRBV29-1 and TRBJ1-1): SAVISQKPSRDICQRGTSLTIQCQVDSQVTMMFWYRQQPGQSLTLIATANQGSEATYESGFVIDKFPISRPNLTFSTLTVSNMSPEDSSIYLCSVKVYQGPNTEAFFGQGTRLTVV.

The chain recombines TRBV7-3 with TRBJ1-1; weak D call: TRBD1 (6 bases). Trimming shortened V by 1 base and J by 2 bases, and 11 bases separated the two germline ends. CDR3 size: 15 residues. CDR1 is SGHTA, CDR2 FQGTGA, per germline. CDR3: CASSLNGGHNTEAFF. The CDR3 DNA sequence: TGTGCCAGCAGCTTAAACGGGGGACATAACACTGAAGCTTTCTTT.

The rearrangement links TRBV29-1 to TRBJ2-2; 8 positions match TRBD1. In germline, CDR1 is SQVTM, CDR2 ANQGSEA. This CDR3 has 13 residues. Unmatched junction bases numbered 3, after V lost 2 bases and J lost 7 bases. The CDR3 spells CSVEQGANGELFF. The CDR3 DNA reads TGCAGCGTTGAACAGGGGGCAAACGGGGAGCTGTTTTTT.

The chain employs TRBV3-1 (or the pseudogene TRBV3-2) and TRBJ2-2; 9 bases line up with TRBD1. CDR1 is LGHDT and CDR2 is YNNKEL in the germline V gene (reference sequence). The CDR3 runs to 15 residues. V was clipped by 1 base and J by 6 bases; unmatched bases: 3. The CDR3 bases are TGTGCCAGCAGCCAAGGGCGACAGGGGGCCGGGGAGCTGTTTTTT. Translation gives CASSQGRQGAGELFF.

The DNA of the CDR3 is TGTGCCAGCAGTTCTCAGGCATACAATGAGCAGTTCTTC. Translating gives CASSSQAYNEQFF. The chain combines TRBV11-3 with TRBJ2-1; D ambiguous. V was pared by 6 bases and J by 4 bases, with 10 bases between. Germline loops: CDR1 SGHNT, CDR2 YENEEA. The CDR3 loop spans 13 amino acids.